This is a list of T cell receptor beta chains from one sample in a study of T cell repertoires in aging, cancer and after chemotherapy. TCRdb ran MiXCR on the multiplex PCR reads and lists one entry per CDR3 protein. The sample holds about 3,300 distinct CDR3 sequences, 38% seen once. The sequenced material came from blood. Source of these receptors: a human donor in good health. Each CDR3 is given with its conserved first and last residue. D genes are given only for firm matches. Size is stated for part of the rows, as once, few or many counts, or as a class when the clone is expanded.

cdr3_aa cdr3_nt j_call cdr3_length v_call clone_size d_call
CSVGSNLNQPQHF TGCAGCGTTGGAAGCAATCTCAATCAGCCCCAGCATTTT TRBJ1-5 13 TRBV29-1 - -
CASSWGLAGGMRDTQYF TGCGCCAGCAGCTGGGGACTAGCGGGGGGGATGAGAGATACGCAGTATTTT TRBJ2-3 17 TRBV5-6 - TRBD2
CASNQGLDSPLHF TGTGCCAGCAACCAGGGTTTGGATTCACCCCTCCACTTT TRBJ1-6 13 TRBV6-5 few -
CSARDQGGLETQYF TGCAGTGCTAGAGATCAAGGGGGCCTGGAGACCCAGTACTTC TRBJ2-5 14 TRBV20-1 - TRBD1
CSARGQGRYEQYF TGCAGTGCTAGGGGACAGGGACGCTACGAGCAGTACTTC TRBJ2-7 13 TRBV20-1 - TRBD1
CASSSGTGAKNIQYF TGTGCCAGCAGCTCCGGGACAGGGGCCAAAAACATTCAGTACTTC TRBJ2-4 15 TRBV11-3 - TRBD1
CASSGASYEQYF TGTGCCAGCAGCGGAGCGTCCTACGAGCAGTACTTC TRBJ2-7 12 TRBV6-2/TRBV6-3 - -
CASSREPMGSPLHF TGTGCCAGCAGTAGAGAGCCTATGGGTTCACCCCTCCACTTT TRBJ1-6 14 TRBV6-5 few -
CASSRGLAGVSNEQFF TGTGCCAGCAGCCGGGGACTAGCGGGGGTATCAAATGAGCAGTTCTTC TRBJ2-1 16 TRBV5-6 few TRBD2
CASSLANRAGGLETQYF TGTGCCAGCAGCCTCGCCAATAGGGCGGGGGGGCTGGAGACCCAGTACTTC TRBJ2-5 17 TRBV11-3 - TRBD2